This T cell receptor (beta chain) was retrieved from a study of CD8 T cells in ankylosing spondylitis (dated 2017 in TCRdb). About the investigation overall: The study set out to find disease-linked TCR variants by profiling T cell receptor beta repertoires in ankylosing spondylitis patients and healthy donors. The full study cohort was made up of about two dozen ankylosing spondylitis patients and roughly 100 healthy donors. Samples of peripheral blood were taken, and for ankylosing spondylitis patients, synovial fluid was collected as well. Study-wide findings and limitations: A TCR beta motif of about 8 highly homologous amino acid variants appeared characteristic of blood from ankylosing spondylitis patients. Significant enrichment of the disease-linked clones was reported in matched synovial fluid samples from ankylosing spondylitis patients. A CD8+ phenotype was shown by the disease-linked clones, which were found at relatively low frequencies in peripheral blood. Some motif variants were previously reported in synovial fluid and blood of reactive arthritis patients, suggesting common disease-initiation mechanisms.

This sample was sequenced with an Illumina HiSeq 2500. Quantitative 5'-RACE with molecular barcodes was the method used to prepare the TCR beta libraries. From the authors' description of their analysis: Disease-linked TCR variants were identified with a new computational method built on a probabilistic model of VDJ rearrangement. In TCRdb, the public reads were trimmed at Q25 with fastp and aligned with MiXCR, with productive beta chains retained. CDR3 protein sequences are deduplicated, and each keeps its most common genes and DNA. The V and J calls were determined by TCRdb, not by the authors. In this sample the table shows some 140,000 distinct CDR3 sequences, 7% to 10% of which occur a single time. The top ten hold 7.3% of the sample. Synovial fluid samples and blood samples obtained from the same ankylosing spondylitis patients were matched. The sample holds many counts of this clonotype. Its antigen has not been determined. No quality values exist for individual bases; no much larger clone is one base distant.

The TCR originated in a male donor with ankylosing spondylitis. The sequenced sample consisted of synovial fluid, either unsorted or a sorted T cell fraction (not recorded which).

At the DNA level, the sequence is TGCGCCAGCAGCCCGAGTCCTAATACACCCGACGAGCAGTTCTTC. It translates as CASSPSPNTPDEQFF. The chain links TRBV5-1 with TRBJ2-1; no D gene call is confident. The germline ends are 21 bases apart after V is trimmed by 4 bases and J by 10 bases. The germline V gene encodes CDR1 SGHRS and CDR2 YFSETQ. The CDR3, cysteine through phenylalanine, is 15 amino acids long. Only the CDR3 portion is preserved as DNA: 45 bases, with reading frame beginning at the first base.